What follows describes a single T cell receptor beta chain. This sample was included in a study of T cell responses to AZD1222 COVID-19 vaccine. Method: immunoSEQ multiplex PCR; TCRdb's copy keeps in-frame clones and lacks some. The sample lists about 150,000 clones; 85% to 95% were seen once. V shed 6 bases and J shed 7 bases, with 13 bases lying between them. The length of the CDR3 is 14 residues. Germline CDR1 reads SNHLY; CDR2 reads FYNNEI. The receptor's source is an adult who received the AZD1222 COVID-19 vaccine. This chain joins TRBV2 and TRBJ1-6; D not resolved. Sequenced here: peripheral blood, sampled 28 days after the second AZD1222 dose. The CDR3 here is CASSPLYLNSPLHF. As DNA, the CDR3 is TGTGCCAGCAGCCCCTTATACTTAAATTCACCCCTCCACTTT.